Listed below are T cell receptor beta chains from one sample, sequenced in a study of Ad26.COV2.S vaccination and SARS-CoV-2 variants. Data came from immunoSEQ multiplex PCR; TCRdb stores just in-frame clones and leaves some out. The sample lists 440,000 or so clones; less than 95% were seen once. Sequenced here: peripheral blood, sampled in a trial of Ad26.COV2.S vaccine versus placebo. These receptors originate from a person between 18 and 65 years old who received the Ad26.COV2.S COVID-19 vaccine or a placebo. CDR3s include the opening cysteine and the closing phenylalanine or tryptophan. The D gene is left open where the match is weak. The size entry is marked missing in some rows and otherwise reads once, few, many or a size class.

-	TRBV5-1	TRBJ1-1	-	TGCGCCAGCAGCTTACGGGACACGGGGAACACTGAAGCTTTCTTT	CASSLRDTGNTEAFF
TRBD2	TRBV30	TRBJ2-7	once	TGTGCCTGGAGTTCCCATAGCGGGATCGGTTACGAGCAGTACTTC	CAWSSHSGIGYEQYF
-	TRBV5-1	TRBJ1-1	-	TGCGCCAGCAGCCTGGGAGGATCGTCCACTGAAGCTTTCTTT	CASSLGGSSTEAFF
-	TRBV6-5	TRBJ1-6	-	TGTGCCAGCTCACAGTTCTATAATTCACCCCTCCACTTT	CASSQFYNSPLHF
-	TRBV28	TRBJ2-3	-	TGTGCCAGCAGTCCCCGGGCCTTCAATATAGATACGCAGTATTTT	CASSPRAFNIDTQYF
-	TRBV7-3	TRBJ2-1	-	TGTGCCAGCAGCTTAGTTAACTATGAGCAGTTCTTC	CASSLVNYEQFF
TRBD2	TRBV7-9	TRBJ2-5	-	TGTGCCAGCAGCCCCACTAGCGGCGAAAATGCGGGGACCCAGTACTTC	CASSPTSGENAGTQYF
-	TRBV5-1	TRBJ2-2	-	TGCGCCAGCAGCTTGATTGTAAACACCGGGGAGCTGTTTTTT	CASSLIVNTGELFF
-	TRBV24-1	TRBJ2-3	-	TGTGCCACCAGTGATTTTACACTCACTGGGGATACGCAGTATTTT	CATSDFTLTGDTQYF
TRBD2	TRBV6-5	TRBJ2-5	few	TGTGGAGCGGGAGTAGGAGAGACCCAGTACTTC	CGAGVGETQYF
TRBD2	TRBV10-3	TRBJ2-7	-	TGTGCCACCACCATAGCGGGAAATTCCTACGAGCAGTACTTC	CATTIAGNSYEQYF
TRBD1	TRBV18	TRBJ2-3	-	TGTGCCAGCTCACCGACAGGGACGGCGTCGGGTGTGACGCAGTATTTT	CASSPTGTASGVTQYF
-	TRBV10-3	TRBJ2-3	-	TGTGCCACCAATTCCCCCTCGAGCGGGTACACAGATACGCAGTATTTT	CATNSPSSGYTDTQYF
TRBD1	TRBV7-9	TRBJ1-3	-	TGTGCCAGCAGCTTCCGGGACAGGGTTGGAAACACCATATATTTT	CASSFRDRVGNTIYF
TRBD1	TRBV5-4	TRBJ2-3	-	TGTGCCAGCAGCTCCGGGACAGGGATGGCAGATACGCAGTATTTT	CASSSGTGMADTQYF
-	TRBV6-5	TRBJ2-3	-	TGTGCCAGCAGTTACTTTAGGTCGCCGGATACGCAGTATTTT	CASSYFRSPDTQYF
-	TRBV7-2	TRBJ2-3	-	TGTGCCAGCAGCTTCCTAGCGAGCACAGATACGCAGTATTTT	CASSFLASTDTQYF
-	TRBV11-1	TRBJ1-1	-	TGTGCCAGCAGCTTAATGCAGGCGGTGAACACTGAAGCTTTCTTT	CASSLMQAVNTEAFF
-	TRBV7-2	TRBJ1-4	-	TGTGCCAGCAGCCACAGGGAGGTTCGGGAAAAACTGTTTTTT	CASSHREVREKLFF
TRBD2	TRBV5-4	TRBJ2-6	-	TGTGCCAGCAGCCTTCTAGCGGGGGACCCCTCTGGGGCCAACGTCCTGACTTTC	CASSLLAGDPSGANVLTF
TRBD2	TRBV11-2	TRBJ2-7	-	TGTGCCAGCAGCCCCGGGACTAGCGGCACCTACGAGCAGTACTTC	CASSPGTSGTYEQYF
-	TRBV19	TRBJ2-3	-	TGTGCCAGTCGGGTGGCAGGGGATACGCAGTATTTT	CASRVAGDTQYF
-	TRBV5-6	TRBJ2-6	-	TGTGCCAGCAGCTGGGGGCTCACCTCTGGGGCCAACGTCCTGACTTTC	CASSWGLTSGANVLTF
-	TRBV28	TRBJ1-1	-	TGTGCCAGCAGTGTAGACCTGAACACTGAAGCTTTCTTT	CASSVDLNTEAFF
-	TRBV10-3	TRBJ2-5	-	TGTGCCATCAGTGAGTCGGGACTGGGCCAAGAGACCCAGTACTTC	CAISESGLGQETQYF
-	TRBV6-5	TRBJ1-5	-	TGTGCCAGCGGGCGAGGACGGCAGCCCCAGCATTTT	CASGRGRQPQHF
-	TRBV11-3	TRBJ2-3	-	TGTGCCAGCAGCTTAGATGGTGCGGCAGCCCAAGGATATACGCAGTATTTT	CASSLDGAAAQGYTQYF
TRBD2	TRBV7-2	TRBJ2-5	-	TGTGCCAGCAGCCGCCCTAGCGGGATTAGAGTGTCGGCCCAGTACTTC	CASSRPSGIRVSAQYF
TRBD2	TRBV29-1	TRBJ2-1	-	TGCAGCGTTGATGAGAGCTTGGTGCGCGGGAGGTCCTACAATGAGCAGTTCTTC	CSVDESLVRGRSYNEQFF
TRBD2	TRBV28	TRBJ2-5	-	TGTGCCAGCAGTTTTCTTGGAGCGGGAGTTGAGGAGACCCAGTACTTC	CASSFLGAGVEETQYF
TRBD1	TRBV11-3	TRBJ2-7	-	TGTGCCAGCAGCCTAAGACAGGGGGTCGGCGAGCAGTACTTC	CASSLRQGVGEQYF
-	TRBV7-8	TRBJ2-1	-	TGTGCCAGCAGCGATGCCGGGACACTTTTCGACAATGAGCAGTTCTTC	CASSDAGTLFDNEQFF
TRBD1	TRBV18	TRBJ2-7	-	TGTGCCAGCTCACTAGGGACAGGGGGCTTTTACGAGCAGTACTTC	CASSLGTGGFYEQYF
-	TRBV14	TRBJ2-3	-	TGTGCCAGCAGCCAAGATGGGGGGTTTGCAGATACGCAGTATTTT	CASSQDGGFADTQYF
TRBD1	TRBV27	TRBJ1-2	-	TGTGCCAGCAGTCCAGGGACAGGGATTCCAAACTATGGCTACACCTTC	CASSPGTGIPNYGYTF
-	TRBV5-1	TRBJ1-1	-	TGCGCCAGCACAATCGGGACGGTGAACACTGAAGCTTTCTTT	CASTIGTVNTEAFF
-	TRBV29-1	TRBJ2-2	-	TGCAGCGCCATCCGGTCGTCGAACACCGGGGAGCTGTTTTTT	CSAIRSSNTGELFF
-	TRBV29-1	TRBJ1-3	-	TGCAGCGTTGGAATCCAAGGGGGTGGAAACACCATATATTTT	CSVGIQGGGNTIYF
-	TRBV28	TRBJ2-5	-	TGTGCCAGCAGTTTGGGGGGGCGAGAGTGGGAGACCCAGTACTTC	CASSLGGREWETQYF
-	TRBV5-1	TRBJ2-7	-	TGCGCCAGCAGCGACGACAGGTTATGGGGCGAGCAGTACTTC	CASSDDRLWGEQYF
TRBD2	TRBV24-1	TRBJ2-1	-	TGTGCCACCAGTGATCGTACTAGCGGATACAATGAGCAGTTCTTC	CATSDRTSGYNEQFF
TRBD2	TRBV14	TRBJ2-1	-	TGTGCCAGCAGCCAAGGCCCAAAAAAATTAGCGGGAGGGCACAATGAGCAGTTCTTC	CASSQGPKKLAGGHNEQFF
-	TRBV2	TRBJ2-3	-	TGTGCCAGCAGTGCGACAGTCCCTGGTACGCAGTATTTT	CASSATVPGTQYF
-	TRBV7-9	TRBJ2-4	-	TGTGCCAGCAGCGGCGCCGATCGGGAGAGAGGAAACATTCAGTACTTC	CASSGADRERGNIQYF
-	TRBV7-3	TRBJ2-1	once	TGTGCCAGCAGCTTAGCAGGTGCCAGTTACAATGAGCAGTTCTTC	CASSLAGASYNEQFF
TRBD2	TRBV28	TRBJ2-5	-	TGTGCCAGCAGTTTAATTGGAGCGGGAGTGGGCGGCCAGTACTTC	CASSLIGAGVGGQYF
-	TRBV27	TRBJ2-7	-	TGTGCCAGCAGTTTGGGGCAGAATAGGGTGCAGTACTTC	CASSLGQNRVQYF
-	TRBV7-2	TRBJ2-5	-	TGTGCCAGCAGGCCTACTAGTCCCCAAGAGACCCAGTACTTC	CASRPTSPQETQYF